The 10 T cell receptor beta chains listed next were all sequenced from one sample in a study of cytomegalovirus exposure and HLA in healthy donors. This PCR relied on a set of 60 Vbeta primers and 13 Jbeta primers. TCRdb's copy holds only in-frame clones and misses some; the assay was immunoSEQ multiplex PCR. Of under 200,000 clones listed, 75% to 80% are singletons. Sequenced sample: PBMCs. The receptors were gathered from a woman aged 40-49 years in good health and CMV-seronegative.

The J gene is TRBJ2-1, the V gene TRBV7-6, with TRBD2 identical over 8 bases. This CDR3 contains 14 residues. Germline V gene lookup returns CDR1 SGHVS and CDR2 FNYEAQ. J lost 6 bases, V lost 0 bases, and 1 base had no gene match. CDR3 loop: CASSLAGGANEQFF. The CDR3 DNA reads TGTGCCAGCAGCTTAGCCGGGGGGGCCAATGAGCAGTTCTTC.

The V call is TRBV5-1, the J call TRBJ2-4; D may be TRBD1 (6 bases). Trimming took 1 base from V and 6 from J, leaving 11 bases between them. The CDR3 loop spans 14 amino acids. Germline loops: CDR1 SGHRS, CDR2 YFSETQ. CDR3 in DNA: TGCGCCAGCAGCTTGCCGGACAGTTTAAACATTCAGTACTTC. Its translation is CASSLPDSLNIQYF.

This chain joins TRBV7-8 and TRBJ2-3, with 7 bases identical to TRBD2. V lost 4 bases, J lost 4 bases, and 11 bases stayed unmatched. Germline-derived CDR1 and CDR2 are SGHVS and FQNEAQ. The CDR3 spans 16 residues. As DNA, the CDR3 is TGTGCCAGCAGCTCCCTGGGAAGCGGGGTCCCAGATACGCAGTATTTT. Amino acids: CASSSLGSGVPDTQYF.

The rearrangement links TRBV10-3 to TRBJ2-1, with 11 bases that match TRBD2. The trim removed 5 bases at V and 8 bases at J, leaving 5 bases unmatched. There are 14 residues in the CDR3. CDR1 is ENHRY and CDR2 is SYGVKD in the germline V gene. Written as DNA, the CDR3 is TGTGCCATCAGTTTAGCGGGGGGGATGGATGAGCAGTTCTTC. Its protein is CAISLAGGMDEQFF.

The chain joins TRBV6-5 to TRBJ2-7, with D maybe TRBD2 (6 bases). The V gene lost 11 bases and the J gene lost 1 base, with 15 bases spanning the gap. This CDR3 is built from 13 residues. Germline CDR1 reads MNHEY; CDR2 reads SVGAGI. The CDR3 DNA reads TGTGCCGCCGTAGCGGAGGGTTCCTACGAGCAGTACTTC. Protein product: CAAVAEGSYEQYF.

CDR3 sequence (DNA): TGCGCCAGCAGCTTGGGACAGCTGGAGGGGAACACTGAAGCTTTCTTT. Translated: CASSLGQLEGNTEAFF. The chain combines TRBV5-1 with TRBJ1-1; the D gene is possibly TRBD1 (5 bases). The CDR3 totals 16 residues. The V and J ends lost 0 bases and 1 base respectively, with 13 bases between them. The germline gives CDR1 SGHRS, CDR2 YFSETQ.

J is TRBJ1-2 and V is TRBV10-3; 9 nucleotides line up with TRBD1. Germline lookup yields CDR1 ENHRY and CDR2 SYGVKD. The CDR3 spans 12 residues. Trimming took 10 bases from V and 7 from J; bases not matched to a gene: 7. CDR3 in amino acids: CATYDRGSGYTF. CDR3 DNA sequence: TGTGCCACCTACGACAGGGGGTCTGGCTACACCTTC.

The rearrangement uses TRBV28 and TRBJ1-2; D unclear. From germline, CDR1 is MDHEN and CDR2 SYDVKM. The CDR3 runs 12 residues. Trimming left V 7 bases short and J 5 bases short, with 11 bases between. The CDR3 protein is CASKSRGYGYTF. CDR3 nucleotides: TGTGCCAGCAAATCCCGAGGATATGGCTACACCTTC.

The chain is built from TRBV6-7 and TRBJ2-5; D call uncertain. The tail of the sequence fits TRBJ2-7 better, so the J call may be wrong. TRBV6-7 falls under the ORF class, with uncertain function. This CDR3 has 13 residues. The CDR3 DNA reads TGTGCCAGCAGTTACTCACTATACTACGAGCAGTACTTC. Encoded protein: CASSYSLYYEQYF.

This clone was counted between two and nine times. This chain uses TRBV28 with TRBJ2-3; D is perhaps TRBD2 (6 bases). V lost 3 bases to trimming and J lost 2 bases, with 12 bases between them. This CDR3 region has 15 residues. CDR1 MDHEN and CDR2 SYDVKM come from the germline V gene. The CDR3 protein is CASSLRGMATDTQYF. Here the CDR3 DNA reads TGTGCCAGCAGTTTGCGGGGTATGGCCACAGATACGCAGTATTTT.